Shown below are 30 T cell receptor beta chains from a single sample sequenced in a study of T cells after yellow fever vaccination. TCRdb called the 5' RACE reads again in MiXCR, with one record for every CDR3 protein. Of 200,000 to 300,000 distinct CDR3 sequences in the sample, over 10% are singletons; the top ten hold less than 0.55%. This material consisted of CD4+ T cells sorted from PBMCs, taken 45 days after the yellow fever booster vaccination. The receptors originated from a man aged 30 to 45 who received the YFV17D yellow fever vaccine.

This clonotype was seen only a few times. This sequence joins TRBV27 and TRBJ2-7, with TRBD1 matching over 7 bases. V gave up 2 bases and J gave up 1 base; unmatched junction bases: 5. Per germline, CDR1 MNHEY and CDR2 SMNVEV (reference sequence). The CDR3 runs 15 residues. The CDR3 is CASSLVVGQSYEQYF. The CDR3 DNA reads as TGTGCCAGCAGTTTAGTTGTGGGACAGTCCTACGAGCAGTACTTC.

The DNA for the CDR3 is TGTGCCAGCAGTTTCTGGGGGGCAACCCGTGAGACCCAGTACTTC. Its translation: CASSFWGATRETQYF. The V gene is TRBV12-3 or TRBV12-4, the J gene TRBJ2-5; perhaps D is TRBD1 or TRBD2 (6 bases each). With 3 bases removed from V and 5 bases from J, the gap between germline ends came to 16 bases. This CDR3 is built from 15 residues.

This clonotype was detected only a few times. This chain joins TRBV20-1 and TRBJ2-7, with a possible D match to TRBD2 (6 bases). The CDR3 is 12 residues long. Germline CDR1 and CDR2: DFQATT and SNEGSKA (reference sequence). V dropped 3 bases and J dropped 7 bases, with 13 bases sitting between them. The CDR3 DNA follows: TGCAGTGCTAGGACCGTCGCGGGGGAGCAGTACTTC. Translation gives CSARTVAGEQYF.

This chain links TRBV5-1 with TRBJ2-1, with 9 bases lining up with TRBD2. After removal of 4 bases from V and 7 bases from J, the junction contained 9 bases not matched to a gene. CDR1 is SGHRS, CDR2 YFSETQ, per germline. This CDR3 spans 15 amino acids. As DNA, the CDR3 is TGCGCCAGCAGCCCCTTAGCGGGAGAGACAAATGAGCAGTTCTTC. It translates to CASSPLAGETNEQFF.

This clonotype has at least ten counts. V gene TRBV7-2 combines with J gene TRBJ2-7; D uncertain. The CDR3 runs 14 residues. Germline values: CDR1 SGHTA, CDR2 FQGNSA. The germline V and J ends were trimmed by 1 base and 3 bases, with 10 bases remaining between them. The CDR3: CASSLVGGGYEQYF. In DNA form, the CDR3 reads TGTGCCAGCAGCTTAGTAGGTGGCGGCTACGAGCAGTACTTC.

The V call is TRBV3-1, the J call TRBJ2-2; a possible D gene is TRBD2 (5 bases). Trimming cost V 4 bases and J 3 bases, with 6 bases left between them. CDR3 length equals 13 residues. Looked up from germline, CDR1 is LGHDT and CDR2 is YNNKEL (reference sequence). In DNA form, the CDR3 reads TGTGCCAGCAGCCCACTAGACACCGGGGAGCTGTTTTTT. As protein: CASSPLDTGELFF.

Many counts were recorded for this clonotype. The chain is built from TRBV6-1 and TRBJ2-7; D remains unclear. This CDR3 has 14 amino acids. Germline V gives CDR1 MNHNS, CDR2 SASEGT. Trimming shortened V by 6 bases and J by 7 bases, and 19 bases separated the two germline ends. CDR3 in DNA: TGTGCCAGCAGCCCTCTACACAAAGTGAGGGAGCAGTACTTC. This translates into CASSPLHKVREQYF.

This clonotype came up a few times. The J gene is TRBJ2-2, the V gene TRBV11-2; D remains unclear. V lost 2 bases and J lost 3, with 7 bases in between. Germline assignment: CDR1 SGHAT and CDR2 FQNNGV. CDR3 size: 14 residues. CDR3 region: CASSLNTDTGELFF. The CDR3 nucleotides read TGTGCCAGCAGCTTAAACACAGACACCGGGGAGCTGTTTTTT.

The chain uses TRBV7-2 and TRBJ2-3; possible D gene TRBD2, 5 bases. Germline lookup yields CDR1 SGHTA and CDR2 FQGNSA. This CDR3 is 15 amino acids long. Trimming stripped 7 bases from V and 4 bases from J, with 18 bases between. The CDR3 loop reads CASTPVGRGPDTQYF. The CDR3 DNA is TGTGCCAGCACCCCCGTGGGGAGAGGACCAGATACGCAGTATTTT.

Only a few counts were recorded for this clonotype. CDR3 sequence (DNA): TGTGCCAGCAGCCCACAGGGGGTCCATCAGCCCCAGCATTTT. Protein product: CASSPQGVHQPQHF. This chain connects TRBV7-2 to TRBJ1-5, with 8 bases matching TRBD1. The germline V gene encodes CDR1 SGHTA and CDR2 FQGNSA. J lost 5 bases, V lost 5 bases, and 5 bases had no gene match. There are 14 residues in the CDR3.

In this sample, this clonotype turned up a few times. The rearrangement joins TRBV20-1 to TRBJ1-2; D not resolved. Trimming left V 0 bases short and J 4 bases short, with 9 bases between. Germline loops: CDR1 DFQATT, CDR2 SNEGSKA (reference sequence). The CDR3 totals 13 residues. DNA of the CDR3: TGCAGTGCTAGAGATACCGGGTCCTATGGCTACACCTTC. Protein product: CSARDTGSYGYTF.

V usage is TRBV6-1 and J usage is TRBJ2-7; D ambiguous. Germline V CDR1 and CDR2: MNHNS, SASEGT. The V gene lost 6 bases and the J gene lost 3 bases, with 12 bases spanning the gap. The CDR3 contains 13 residues. CDR3 bases: TGTGCCAGCAGCCAACGGACGGACTACGAGCAGTACTTC. Translated: CASSQRTDYEQYF.

The gene calls are TRBV6-1 and TRBJ2-5, with a possible D match to TRBD1 (6 bases). CDR1 and CDR2 from the germline V gene are MNHNS and SASEGT. V lost 6 bases, J lost 2 bases, and 16 bases lay in between. The CDR3 is 15 amino acids. CDR3 coding DNA: TGTGCCAGCAGCCCCCCTGGGGGCGGACAAGAGACCCAGTACTTC. Amino acids: CASSPPGGGQETQYF.

This sequence joins TRBV18 and TRBJ2-7; 8 bases line up with TRBD1. Germline V gives CDR1 KGHSH, CDR2 LQKENI. This CDR3 has 14 residues. Losses at the gene ends were 5 bases for V and 3 bases for J; bases not matched to a gene: 6. CDR3 DNA sequence: TGTGCCAGCTCAGGATCAGGGGGCCTCTACGAGCAGTACTTC. It translates to CASSGSGGLYEQYF. Based on the CDR3 plus reference TRBV18 and TRBJ2-7, the full variable domain is NAGVMQNPRHLVRRRGQEARLRCSPMKGHSHVYWYRQLPEEGLKFMVYLQKENIIDESGMPKERFSAEFPKEGPSILRIQQVVRGDSAAYFCASSGSGGLYEQYFGPGTRLTVT.

The chain recombines TRBV29-1 with TRBJ2-3; no definite D call. This CDR3 comprises 13 residues. V lost 4 bases to trimming and J lost 3 bases, with 11 bases between them. CDR1 SQVTM and CDR2 ANQGSEA come from the germline V gene. CDR3 in amino acids: CSVVVTGTDTQYF. For the CDR3, the DNA is TGCAGCGTTGTTGTAACGGGTACAGATACGCAGTATTTT.

The CDR3 bases are TGCAGTGCTAGAAGAAGATGGGATGAAGATACGCAGTATTTT. This translates into CSARRRWDEDTQYF. The V gene is TRBV20-1, the J gene TRBJ2-3, with D unresolved. Germline V gene sequence: CDR1 DFQATT, CDR2 SNEGSKA (reference sequence). This CDR3 spans 14 amino acids. The V gene lost 2 bases and the J gene lost 5 bases, with 14 bases spanning the gap.

V usage is TRBV7-2 and J usage is TRBJ2-2; perhaps TRBD2 as D (5 bases). Trimming took off 2 bases at V and 4 bases at J, with 11 bases between the two ends. Germline V gene lookup returns CDR1 SGHTA and CDR2 FQGNSA. The CDR3 sequence is 15 residues long. Here the CDR3 reads CASSLWMGSTGELFF. CDR3 nucleotide sequence: TGTGCCAGCAGCTTATGGATGGGGAGCACCGGGGAGCTGTTTTTT.

This clonotype was counted a few times. The chain couples TRBV27 to TRBJ2-6; D possibly uses TRBD1 or TRBD2 (5 bases each). CDR1 and CDR2 from the germline V gene are MNHEY and SMNVEV (reference sequence). Trimming left V 11 bases short and J 4 bases short, with 12 bases between. The CDR3 loop spans 13 amino acids. The CDR3, as DNA: TGTGCCTCCCGCCGGGACGGGGCCAACGTCCTGACTTTC. Translating gives CASRRDGANVLTF.

This clonotype was counted ten times or more. The genes are TRBV12-3 or TRBV12-4 and TRBJ2-7, with 9 bases aligning to TRBD2. Trimming cost V 7 bases and J 3 bases; bases outside gene matches: 7. The CDR3 loop spans 14 amino acids. CDR3 amino acids: CASTPSGAFYEQYF. CDR3 nucleotide sequence: TGTGCCAGCACCCCTAGCGGGGCTTTCTACGAGCAGTACTTC.

The sample holds many counts of this clonotype. This sequence joins TRBV12-3 or TRBV12-4 and TRBJ2-1, with 7 bases aligning to TRBD2. V lost 7 bases to trimming and J lost 5 bases; unmatched junction nucleotides: 8. The CDR3 is made up of 14 amino acids. CDR3 bases: TGTGCCAGCACCTCCCCGGGAGGAAACAATGAGCAGTTCTTC. It translates to CASTSPGGNNEQFF.

This chain connects TRBV11-2 to TRBJ1-1; the D gene is possibly TRBD1 (6 bases). The V end lost 5 bases, the J end lost 0 bases, and 13 bases lay between the germline ends. CDR3 length: 15 amino acids. Germline V gene lookup returns CDR1 SGHAT and CDR2 FQNNGV. CDR3 loop: CASSLGGGMNTEAFF. In DNA form, the CDR3 reads TGTGCCAGCAGCCTTGGGGGCGGCATGAACACTGAAGCTTTCTTT.

The V and J genes are TRBV20-1 and TRBJ2-3, with 7 bases matching TRBD2. The CDR3 has 16 amino acids. V dropped 3 bases and J dropped 4; count of bases not matched to a gene: 13. Germline V gene data show CDR1 as DFQATT and CDR2 as SNEGSKA (reference sequence). CDR3 bases: TGCAGTGCTAGCCCGACGCAGCGGGGCTACCCAGATACGCAGTATTTT. Translation: CSASPTQRGYPDTQYF.

This clonotype was picked up many times. The chain combines TRBV18 with TRBJ2-3, with 11 bases fitting TRBD1. Germline CDR1 is KGHSH and CDR2 is LQKENI. The CDR3 is made up of 17 amino acids. Trimming removed 3 bases from V and 2 bases from J; junction bases left unmatched: 7. The CDR3, as DNA: TGTGCCAGCTCACCCTTACCGGGACAGGGGGACACAGATACGCAGTATTTT. Amino acids: CASSPLPGQGDTDTQYF.

This clonotype was counted only a few times. The rearrangement links TRBV20-1 to TRBJ2-1; 8 bases are shared with TRBD2. The trim removed 6 bases at V and 1 base at J, leaving 8 bases unmatched. There are 15 residues in the CDR3. CDR1 and CDR2 from the germline V gene are DFQATT and SNEGSKA (reference sequence). The CDR3 DNA sequence: TGCAGTGCCCCTCGGGGGGGAGTTTCCTACAATGAGCAGTTCTTC. Protein: CSAPRGGVSYNEQFF.

This clonotype was seen at least ten times. This chain connects TRBV11-2 to TRBJ2-1, with 12 bases fitting TRBD2. Germline V gene data show CDR1 as SGHAT and CDR2 as FQNNGV. The V and J ends lost 6 bases and 6 bases, in that order; junction bases with no gene match: 15. The CDR3 loop spans 18 amino acids. The CDR3 spells CASSSGTSGRVFSNEQFF. CDR3 DNA: TGTGCCAGCAGTTCCGGGACTAGCGGGCGCGTGTTCAGCAATGAGCAGTTCTTC.

CDR3 sequence: CASSFRTSSNEQFF. Written as DNA, the CDR3 is TGTGCCAGCAGCTTTAGGACTAGCTCGAATGAGCAGTTCTTC. V is TRBV7-8 and J is TRBJ2-1, with 8 bases fitting TRBD2. Trimming removed 3 bases from V and 7 bases from J; junction bases left unmatched: 5. CDR3 length: 14 residues. CDR1 and CDR2 (germline): SGHVS, FQNEAQ.

This clonotype was found a few times. V gene TRBV7-2 combines with J gene TRBJ2-5; maybe TRBD2 (5 bases). Looked up from germline, CDR1 is SGHTA and CDR2 is FQGNSA. Trimming cost V 7 bases and J 6 bases, with 18 bases left between them. The CDR3 extends over 14 amino acids. CDR3 residues: CASMSGSLGKTQYF. The CDR3 coding sequence is TGTGCCAGCATGTCTGGGAGTCTGGGGAAGACCCAGTACTTC.

The sample holds a few counts of this clonotype. The J gene is TRBJ2-7, the V gene TRBV20-1; D is uncertain. The CDR3 extends over 14 amino acids. In germline, CDR1 is DFQATT, CDR2 SNEGSKA (reference sequence). V shed 6 bases and J shed 2 bases, with 17 bases lying between them. CDR3 protein: CSAIPGPKTYEQYF. The CDR3 region has the DNA TGCAGTGCCATACCCGGACCGAAAACCTACGAGCAGTACTTC.

This clonotype was detected many times. V is TRBV12-3 or TRBV12-4 and J is TRBJ2-2; D is unresolved. This CDR3 has 12 residues. Trimming pared 6 bases from V and 3 bases from J, leaving 5 bases between. CDR3: CASRIHTGELFF. The DNA for the CDR3 is TGTGCCAGCAGAATCCACACCGGGGAGCTGTTTTTT.

CDR3 DNA: TGTGCCAGCAGCTTGATTCGAGTTTCACCCCTCCACTTT. This encodes CASSLIRVSPLHF. The J gene is TRBJ1-6, the V gene TRBV5-6, with unresolved D. The CDR3 runs to 13 residues. V dropped 1 base and J dropped 9 bases, with 8 bases sitting between them. In germline, CDR1 is SGHDT, CDR2 YYEEEE. Variable domain in full (rest from reference TRBV5-6 and TRBJ1-6): DAGVTQSPTHLIKTRGQQVTLRCSPKSGHDTVSWYQQALGQGPQFIFQYYEEEERQRGNFPDRFSGHQFPNYSSELNVNALLLGDSALYLCASSLIRVSPLHFGNGTRLTVT.